The 24 T cell receptor beta chains in this list originate from one sample, sequenced in a study of OX40 agonist ivuxolimab in advanced cancers. Only in-frame clones appear in the TCRdb table, and some are missing; sequencing was by immunoSEQ multiplex PCR. The sample contains some 65,000 clones, about nine tenths of which appear only once. Sample: CD4+ or CD8+ T cells sorted from blood, taken in a trial of the OX40 agonist ivuxolimab. The receptors shown here come from an adult with an advanced solid tumor such as melanoma, head and neck, liver or kidney cancer.

This chain links TRBV19 with TRBJ2-1; D uncertain. Trimming left V 1 base short and J 5 bases short, with 9 bases between. In germline, CDR1 is LNHDA, CDR2 SQIVND (reference sequence). This CDR3 region has 14 residues. DNA of the CDR3: TGTGCCAGTAGTATAGTAGGCGGAGACAATGAGCAGTTCTTC. It specifies CASSIVGGDNEQFF.

V usage is TRBV10-2 and J usage is TRBJ1-5; TRBD1 agrees at 8 bases. The CDR3 has 14 residues. Trimming at V came to 3 bases and at J to 6 bases, leaving 4 bases not matched to a gene. Germline loops: CDR1 WSHSY, CDR2 SAAADI. For the CDR3, the DNA is TGCGCCAGCAGTGAACAGGGGGGCCCTCAGCCCCAGCATTTT. It translates to CASSEQGGPQPQHF.

The chain employs TRBV9 and TRBJ1-1; D gene ambiguous. Between the trimmed V and J ends, which lost 0 bases and 0 bases, there was a span of 9 bases. The germline V gene has CDR1 SGDLS and CDR2 YYNGEE. CDR3 size: 15 residues. The CDR3 sequence: CASSVGNILNTEAFF. CDR3 sequence (DNA): TGTGCCAGCAGCGTAGGGAACATCTTGAACACTGAAGCTTTCTTT.

The chain employs TRBV10-3 and TRBJ2-2, with TRBD2 as a possible D gene (6 bases). Germline V lookup: CDR1 ENHRY, CDR2 SYGVKD. This CDR3 is built from 15 residues. The ends were cut back, 0 bases at V and 6 bases at J, with 11 bases in the middle. The CDR3: CAISESVGEAGELFF. Written as DNA, the CDR3 is TGTGCCATCAGTGAGTCGGTGGGGGAGGCCGGGGAGCTGTTTTTT.

This chain links TRBV9 with TRBJ2-5; 7 nucleotides agree with TRBD2. Germline V gene data show CDR1 as SGDLS and CDR2 as YYNGEE. J was trimmed by 0 bases and V by 0 bases; bases with no gene match: 8. CDR3 size: 17 residues. This CDR3 is CASSVGSGATYQETQYF. The CDR3 DNA is TGTGCCAGCAGCGTAGGGAGCGGGGCAACGTACCAAGAGACCCAGTACTTC.

The chain carries TRBV7-8 and TRBJ1-4; perhaps TRBD1 as D (5 bases). The germline V and J ends were trimmed by 4 bases and 0 bases, with 6 bases remaining between them. CDR1 is SGHVS, CDR2 FQNEAQ, per germline. The CDR3 covers 14 residues. This CDR3 is CASSWTTTNEKLFF. CDR3 nucleotide sequence: TGTGCCAGCAGCTGGACAACAACTAATGAAAAACTGTTTTTT.

Here the CDR3 reads CASSPLGRSNQPQHF. The DNA of the CDR3 is TGTGCCAGCAGCCCCCTAGGTCGTAGCAATCAGCCCCAGCATTTT. The chain recombines TRBV27 with TRBJ1-5; D remains ambiguous. The CDR3 sequence is 15 residues long. V lost 6 bases and J 0 bases, leaving 12 bases between the germline ends. The germline V gene has CDR1 MNHEY and CDR2 SMNVEV (reference sequence).

This chain links TRBV7-2 with TRBJ1-2, with 11 nucleotides matching TRBD1. The CDR3 has 14 residues. Germline V gives CDR1 SGHTA, CDR2 FQGNSA. Trimming took 4 bases from V and 6 from J; bases not matched to a gene: 4. The CDR3 region is CASSSGQGVNGYTF. The CDR3, as DNA: TGTGCCAGCAGCTCGGGACAGGGGGTTAATGGCTACACCTTC.

The rearrangement links TRBV5-4 to TRBJ2-7; D tentatively fits TRBD1 or TRBD2 (7 bases each). The CDR3 loop spans 14 amino acids. V gave up 3 bases and J gave up 2 bases, with 12 bases separating them. Germline V CDR1 and CDR2: SGHNT, YYREEE (reference sequence). CDR3 region: CASSSGGAAYEQYF. CDR3 sequence (DNA): TGTGCCAGCAGCTCAGGGGGGGCGGCCTACGAGCAGTACTTC.

V and J are TRBV27 and TRBJ2-3; TRBD1 matches 7 bases. The CDR3 has 15 residues. Per the germline V gene, CDR1 is MNHEY and CDR2 is SMNVEV (reference sequence). The junction had 3 bases not matched to a gene; V was cut back by 2 bases and J by 1 base. The CDR3 protein is CASSLRTGGTDTQYF. The CDR3, as DNA: TGTGCCAGCAGTTTAAGGACAGGAGGCACAGATACGCAGTATTTT.

The chain links TRBV5-8 to TRBJ1-4; 9 positions agree with TRBD1. Germline CDR1 reads SGHTS; CDR2 reads YDEGEE. The CDR3 contains 16 residues. The V segment lost 0 bases and the J segment 10 bases; nucleotides outside the gene matches: 10. The CDR3 nucleotides are TGTGCCAGCAGCTTGGGCTCTTGGGACAGGGCTGGAAAACTGTTTTTT. This translates into CASSLGSWDRAGKLFF.

The chain employs TRBV6-6 and TRBJ2-3; D is uncertain. V lost 5 bases and J 6 bases, leaving 6 bases between the germline ends. This CDR3 comprises 11 residues. From germline, CDR1 is MNHNY and CDR2 SVGAGI (reference sequence). The CDR3: CASSPLDTQYF. DNA of the CDR3: TGTGCCAGCAGTCCCTTGGATACGCAGTATTTT.

This clone was seen only a few times. The chain uses TRBV4-1 and TRBJ1-1; D not certain. This CDR3 contains 18 residues. Germline loops: CDR1 MGHRA, CDR2 YSYEKL. Trimming took off 1 base at V and 2 bases at J, with 20 bases between the two ends. CDR3 DNA sequence: TGCGCCAGCAGCCAAGGTATGGTAAGCTTTGCGGGTAACACTGAAGCTTTCTTT. Its translation: CASSQGMVSFAGNTEAFF.

The J gene is TRBJ1-2, the V gene TRBV5-1, with TRBD1 identical over 7 bases. The J segment lost 8 bases and the V segment lost 4 bases, leaving 17 bases of the junction unmatched. The CDR3 runs to 16 residues. CDR1 is SGHRS and CDR2 is YFSETQ in the germline V gene. The DNA of the CDR3 is TGCGCCAGCAGCACCAACTACAGGGGAAGGAACGAGGGCTACACCTTC. Protein: CASSTNYRGRNEGYTF.

The rearrangement uses TRBV5-1 and TRBJ1-1; D is unresolved. This CDR3 is 14 amino acids long. Germline values: CDR1 SGHRS, CDR2 YFSETQ. V was clipped by 4 bases and J by 0 bases, with 10 bases between them. The CDR3 protein is CASSVGLLNTEAFF. The CDR3 DNA sequence: TGCGCCAGCAGCGTCGGATTATTGAACACTGAAGCTTTCTTT.

The V call is TRBV20-1, the J call TRBJ2-5, with unresolved D. Trimming left V 5 bases short and J 5 bases short, with 9 bases between. Germline V gene sequence: CDR1 DFQATT, CDR2 SNEGSKA (reference sequence). The CDR3 is 11 residues long. The CDR3 coding sequence is TGCAGTGCTTCCTTGAAGGAGACCCAGTACTTC. This translates into CSASLKETQYF.

The chain combines TRBV5-4 with TRBJ2-2; TRBD1 matches at 8 bases. V was clipped by 4 bases and J by 5 bases; unmatched bases: 10. The germline V gene has CDR1 SGHNT and CDR2 YYREEE (reference sequence). The CDR3 sequence is 16 residues long. The CDR3 loop is CASSPNGRGRTGELFF. DNA of the CDR3: TGTGCCAGCAGCCCTAACGGCAGGGGGCGGACCGGGGAGCTGTTTTTT. The whole variable domain, remainder taken from reference TRBV5-4 and TRBJ2-2, is ETGVTQSPTHLIKTRGQQVTLRCSSQSGHNTVSWYQQALGQGPQFIFQYYREEENGRGNFPPRFSGLQFPNYSSELNVNALELDDSALYLCASSPNGRGRTGELFFGEGSRLTVL.

The chain employs TRBV5-6 and TRBJ2-7, with 7 bases fitting TRBD2. The germline CDR1 and CDR2 sequences are SGHDT and YYEEEE. V shed 1 base, J shed 6 bases, and the junction held 13 bases outside the gene matches. This CDR3 contains 16 residues. CDR3 nucleotide sequence: TGTGCCAGCAGCTTGTTGGGTCGGGGGGACTATCGCGAGCAGTACTTC. Residues: CASSLLGRGDYREQYF.

V usage is TRBV7-2 and J usage is TRBJ1-2; weak D call: TRBD1 (6 bases). The CDR3 runs 14 residues. Germline values: CDR1 SGHTA, CDR2 FQGNSA. V gave up 4 bases and J gave up 2 bases, with 11 bases separating them. The chain's CDR3 is CASSSQGFNYGYTF. The CDR3 bases are TGTGCCAGCAGCTCACAGGGATTCAACTATGGCTACACCTTC.

The gene calls are TRBV5-4 and TRBJ2-7; D unclear. Trimming left V 0 bases short and J 2 bases short, with 9 bases between. Germline CDR1 is SGHNT and CDR2 is YYREEE (reference sequence). The CDR3 covers 14 residues. The CDR3 nucleotides are TGTGCCAGCAGCTTGGGAAGTTTCGCCTACGAGCAGTACTTC. Translating gives CASSLGSFAYEQYF.

This chain links TRBV7-9 with TRBJ2-7, with D unclear. Germline CDR1 is SEHNR and CDR2 is FQNEAQ (reference sequence). Trimming shortened V by 6 bases and J by 0 bases, and 18 bases separated the two germline ends. The length of the CDR3 is 16 residues. CDR3: CASSPRVVVPSYEQYF. CDR3 nucleotide sequence: TGTGCCAGCAGTCCCCGGGTGGTAGTTCCCTCCTACGAGCAGTACTTC. Drawing the rest from reference TRBV7-9 and TRBJ2-7, the complete variable domain is DTGVSQNPRHKITKRGQNVTFRCDPISEHNRLYWYRQTLGQGPEFLTYFQNEAQLEKSRLLSDRFSAERPKGSFSTLEIQRTEQGDSAMYLCASSPRVVVPSYEQYFGPGTRLTVT.

Judged by abundance, this clone is medium-sized (0.01 to 0.1%). The J gene is TRBJ1-6, the V gene TRBV25-1; D might be TRBD1 (5 bases). Germline V CDR1 and CDR2: MGHDK, SYGVNS. This CDR3 comprises 15 residues. Deletions cut 1 base from V and 6 bases from J, with 10 bases between. This CDR3 is CASSESDSPNSPLHF. In nucleotides, the CDR3 is TGTGCCAGCAGTGAATCCGACAGCCCTAATTCACCCCTCCACTTT.

The genes are TRBV6-6 and TRBJ1-5; D is unresolved. The CDR3 is 14 amino acids. V was trimmed by 0 bases and J by 9 bases, leaving 12 bases between them. The germline V gene encodes CDR1 MNHNY and CDR2 SVGAGI (reference sequence). The CDR3 nucleotides are TGTGCCAGCAGTTACTCGCCGGAGATTTCGCCCCAGCATTTT. This codes for CASSYSPEISPQHF.

The V and J genes are TRBV19 and TRBJ1-3; D is possibly TRBD1 (5 bases). The CDR3 has 16 residues. Germline CDR1 reads LNHDA; CDR2 reads SQIVND (reference sequence). The V gene lost 6 bases and the J gene lost 0 bases, with 15 bases spanning the gap. The DNA of the CDR3 is TGTGCCAGTAGCCCAGGGCGAGGCGGCTCTGGAAACACCATATATTTT. Translated, it gives CASSPGRGGSGNTIYF.